Sequencing of this TCR beta chain was carried out in a study of OX40 agonist ivuxolimab in advanced cancers. Study observations and caveats: Clonal expansion from baseline to week 6 occurred in both CD4+ and CD8+ T cells. Which antigen the expanded peripheral T cells recognized is unknown.

In regard to this clone: The antigen is not known.

The method was immunoSEQ multiplex PCR; TCRdb's version includes in-frame clones alone and lacks a portion of them. The sample has over 5,000 clones, over 70% seen once. The germline gives CDR1 PRHDT, CDR2 FYEKMQ (reference sequence). The CDR3 runs 15 residues. Trimming cost V 4 bases and J 1 base, with 13 bases left between them. Blood was sampled at baseline, cycle 4 day 1, and cycle 7 day 1. This sample comprised CD4+ or CD8+ T cells sorted from blood, obtained in a trial of the OX40 agonist ivuxolimab. This clonotype was obtained from an adult with an advanced solid tumor such as melanoma, head and neck, liver or kidney cancer. The rearrangement uses TRBV13 and TRBJ2-5; D perhaps matches TRBD1 (7 bases). The CDR3 protein is CASSSQGGSQETQYF. As DNA, the CDR3 is TGTGCCAGCAGCTCCCAGGGGGGAAGCCAAGAGACCCAGTACTTC. Full variable domain (remainder filled in from reference TRBV13 and TRBJ2-5): AAGVIQSPRHLIKEKRETATLKCYPIPRHDTVYWYQQGPGQDPQFLISFYEKMQSDKGSIPDRFSAQQFSDYHSELNMSSLELGDSALYFCASSSQGGSQETQYFGPGTRLLVL.